Listed below are T cell receptor beta chains from one sample, sequenced in a study of identical twins. TCRdb re-called the 5' RACE reads through MiXCR, storing one row per CDR3 protein. The sample has hundreds of thousands of distinct CDR3 sequences, about 9.4% seen once; the top ten hold approximately 0.96%. This sample also belongs to another study, concerning yellow fever vaccine responses in identical twins.

Sequencing was performed on PBMCs. These receptors all stem from a woman younger than 30 in good health. CDR3s include the opening cysteine and the closing phenylalanine or tryptophan. The order of the fields is V gene, J gene, D gene, clone size, CDR3 DNA, CDR3 protein. The D gene is left open where the match is weak. Size is stated for part of the rows, as once, few or many counts, or as a class when the clone is expanded.

>TRBV7-2|TRBJ2-7|TRBD2|.
TGTGCCAGCAGCTTAATAGCGGGGGGTAGCTCCTACGAGCAGTACTTC
CASSLIAGGSSYEQYF
>TRBV28|TRBJ1-3|.|.
TGTGCCAGCAGTCCCATCCAGGGGCGCTCTGGAAACACCATATATTTT
CASSPIQGRSGNTIYF
>TRBV6-5|TRBJ2-7|.|.
TGTGCCAGCAGTTTATTGTTTTCGGGGGTTAGGTACGAGCAGTACTTC
CASSLLFSGVRYEQYF
>TRBV7-9|TRBJ2-5|TRBD1|many
TGTGCCAGCGGACACCGGGACAGGGGGCAAGAGACCCAGTACTTC
CASGHRDRGQETQYF
>TRBV5-1|TRBJ2-7|TRBD1|few
TGCGCCAGCAGCCCCACATGGACAGGGGGGGACGAGCAGTACTTC
CASSPTWTGGDEQYF
>TRBV11-3|TRBJ2-1|TRBD2|.
TGTGCCAGCAGCTCAGCGGGAGCGGGCAATGAGCAGTTCTTC
CASSSAGAGNEQFF
>TRBV7-2|TRBJ2-2|.|few
TGTGCCAGCAGCTTGGGGTTGAGGGCACCGGACACCGGGGAGCTGTTTTTT
CASSLGLRAPDTGELFF
>TRBV28|TRBJ2-7|.|many
TGTGCCAGCAGACGCGGGACAAACGAGCAGTACTTC
CASRRGTNEQYF
>TRBV20-1|TRBJ1-1|.|many
TGCAGTGCTAGTTACCCCGGGCAGCACACTGAAGCTTTCTTT
CSASYPGQHTEAFF
>TRBV7-9|TRBJ2-1|.|.
TGTGCCAGCAGCTTACCAGGAAACAATGAGCAGTTCTTC
CASSLPGNNEQFF
>TRBV28|TRBJ2-1|TRBD1|.
TGTGCCAGCAGTTTATTCAGGGGGAGCAATGAGCAGTTCTTC
CASSLFRGSNEQFF
>TRBV7-9|TRBJ2-5|.|.
TGTGCCAGCAGCATCCAGGCGGGGATCCTCCAAGAGACCCAGTACTTC
CASSIQAGILQETQYF
>TRBV12-3/TRBV12-4|TRBJ1-5|.|many
TGTGCCAGCAGTTCCGGGGACGGCAATCAGCCCCAGCATTTT
CASSSGDGNQPQHF
>TRBV6-4|TRBJ2-2|.|many
TGTGCCAGCAGTGACTCCCCCCCGGAAGGGGAGCTGTTTTTT
CASSDSPPEGELFF
>TRBV6-1|TRBJ2-1|TRBD1|few
TGTGCCAGCAAAGGGGGCCCATCCTACAATGAGCAGTTCTTC
CASKGGPSYNEQFF
>TRBV6-5|TRBJ2-3|.|.
TGTGCCAGCAGTTTACCTCCAGGGGCCTCTAGCACAGATACGCAGTATTTT
CASSLPPGASSTDTQYF
>TRBV7-2|TRBJ2-1|.|few
TGTGCCAGCAGCTTAGGCGGGGGCAGGGCGGCCTACAATGAGCAGTTCTTC
CASSLGGGRAAYNEQFF
>TRBV5-1|TRBJ2-7|.|.
TGCGCCAGCAGCTTGGCGGAGGGGAAGCAGTACTTC
CASSLAEGKQYF
>TRBV2|TRBJ2-1|TRBD2|few
TGTGCCAGCAGTGAATCGACTAGCGGGAGGGGTGAGCAGTTCTTC
CASSESTSGRGEQFF
>TRBV12-3/TRBV12-4|TRBJ2-7|.|many
TGTGCCAGCAGGCGCGGGACCATTCCCGAGCAGTACTTC
CASRRGTIPEQYF
>TRBV12-3/TRBV12-4|TRBJ1-2|.|many
TGTGCCAGCAGTCTCGGACAGCTAAGCTATGGCTACACCTTC
CASSLGQLSYGYTF
>TRBV5-1|TRBJ2-3|TRBD1|many
TGCGCCAGCAGCGGCAACAGGGGCGGGAGCACAGATACGCAGTATTTT
CASSGNRGGSTDTQYF
>TRBV10-2|TRBJ2-7|TRBD2|many
TGCGCCAGCAGGCCAAGCGGGAATTCCGAGCAGTACTTC
CASRPSGNSEQYF
>TRBV27|TRBJ2-3|TRBD1|.
TGTGCCAGCAGTCTCTACCCCCCGGGACAGGGGACAGATACGCAGTATTTT
CASSLYPPGQGTDTQYF
>TRBV4-3|TRBJ1-6|.|many
TGCGCCAGCAGCCAAGAAGAGGGTGATAATTCACCCCTCCACTTT
CASSQEEGDNSPLHF